This TCR beta chain is drawn from a study of cytomegalovirus exposure and HLA in healthy donors. Turning to the study itself: Among 150 million to 200 million T cells, an earlier analysis found 117 million unique TCR beta sequences. Findings and limits, study-wide: In a later analysis, the majority of CMV-associated beta chains seemingly showed HLA restriction. The study recorded more than 150 TCR beta chains that were cytomegalovirus-associated. Some highly shared sequence variants likely arose as a pipeline artifact.

In the case of this clone: Its antigen is not identified.

V lost 5 bases, J lost 2 bases, and 7 bases stayed unmatched. The CDR3 contains 15 residues. In germline, CDR1 is SGHTA, CDR2 FQGNSA. The PCR contained 60 Vbeta and 13 Jbeta primers. Sequencing used immunoSEQ multiplex PCR; TCRdb keeps in-frame clones, though not all of them. Among about 130,000 clones listed, around 80% were seen once. V usage is TRBV7-2 and J usage is TRBJ2-3; 7 bases agree with TRBD1. Material for sequencing was PBMCs. This receptor was identified in a woman in her 40s in good health and CMV-seronegative. The DNA of the CDR3 is TGTGCCAGCAGCCGGGACAGCCTCGTCACAGATACGCAGTATTTT. It specifies CASSRDSLVTDTQYF.